This T cell receptor (beta chain) is drawn from a study of T cell responses to AZD1222 COVID-19 vaccine listed by TCRdb under 2021. At the level of the whole study: A total of around 240 trial participants underwent TCR sequencing, of whom about 210 had received two doses of AZD1222 and some 25 had received two doses of the MenACWY control vaccine. Trial participants were enrolled by age into subgroups of 18-55, 56-69 and 70-plus years, and around 150, 28 and 57 TCR-sequenced participants, respectively, were included in these subgroups.

Note on this clone: It has no known antigen specificity. One base away there is no much larger clone; base qualities are not given.

The intended sense of this specimen's time point label: about 28 days (+/-7) after the second vaccine dose. AZD1222 recipients given second doses at about 4 weeks or at about 12 weeks were pooled, since spike-specific TCR depth and breadth were not found to differ between the two schedules. Vaccinee samples were obtained from the UK trials COV001 and COV002, which included a single-blind randomized controlled phase 2/3 trial of AZD1222 (ChAdOx1 nCoV-19) in healthy adults. For TCRbeta chain sequencing, PBMC samples were collected from trial participants at day 0 and at day 28 after the second dose. The germline ends are 14 bases apart after V is trimmed by 6 bases and J by 0 bases. The CDR3, from cysteine to phenylalanine, totals 15 residues. Here the CDR3 DNA is all that survives: 45 bases in frame from base 1. CDR1 and CDR2 are read off the germline V gene as MNHEY and SVGAGI. The CDR3 regions of human TCRbeta chains were analyzed by immunosequencing. The study's processing was this. Repertoire TCRs were matched against a reference library of SARS-CoV-2-specific TCRs generated with the MIRA antigen-specificity platform. Breadth was defined as the fraction of unique TCRs that were SARS-CoV-2-associated, and depth was defined as the fraction of total T cells that were SARS-CoV-2-associated. Using the MIRA data, each spike-specific TCR was mapped to the spike region that the TCR reacts to and placed in a CD4 or CD8 class. Log10-transformed breadth and depth values were compared by one-way ANOVA with Sidak's multiple comparisons tests. Held by TCRdb, this immuneACCESS table contains in-frame sequences only and omits some clones. Under half of the omission traces to an unresolved V gene where checked; the cause of the rest is unknown. V, J and clone size are taken as reported in that table, and D and trimming were inferred from the DNA itself. The sample records roughly 120,000 clones, roughly 86% of which are singletons. The leading ten clones occupy less than 3.5% of the sample.

Broader findings and caveats from the paper: After two AZD1222 doses, both the breadth and the depth of spike-specific TCRs were significantly higher than at day 0 and than in MenACWY recipients. Because no day 14 peak-response samples were available, the repertoires could be characterized only after the peak T cell response. Vaccine-associated CD4 TCRs spanned the whole spike protein, with dominant responses in regions 160-218 and 743-854. Reportedly, almost half of the unique spike-specific TCRs recognized epitopes lying outside the regions that are mutated in the B.1.351 and B.1.1.7 variants. The 56-69-year group was small, and its depth increase did not reach significance, likely because of low power. Conclusions about previously exposed vaccinees are limited because only 5 or 6 AZD1222 recipients were SARS-CoV-2 seropositive at baseline. Most participants were white British and females outnumbered males, and the authors suggested that clonal diversity may have been underestimated.

The source is an adult who received the AZD1222 COVID-19 vaccine. Sequenced here: peripheral blood, sampled 28 days after the second AZD1222 dose. The rearranged chain carries TRBV6-5 and TRBJ2-5, with no reliable assignment of the D segment. CDR3 region: CASSSQNWYQETQYF. In nucleotide form, the sequence is TGTGCCAGCAGCTCCCAAAACTGGTACCAAGAGACCCAGTACTTC.